Below, 25 T cell receptor beta chains from the same sample are listed, as sequenced in a study of stem cell transplantation in POMP-related autoinflammatory disease. Only in-frame clones appear in the TCRdb table, and some are missing; sequencing was by immunoSEQ multiplex PCR. Seen here are some 68,000 clones, roughly 91% observed once, and the top ten hold about 0.7%. The sequencing used CD4+ T cells from PBMCs, collected after stem cell transplantation. Source of these receptors: a human patient with POMP-related autoinflammation and immune dysregulation (PRAID). Some T cells may be transferred from the graft donor.

This chain links TRBV4-1 with TRBJ1-6, with D uncertain. V was pared by 1 base and J by 7 bases, with 14 bases between. The CDR3 runs to 16 residues. The germline V gene has CDR1 MGHRA and CDR2 YSYEKL. CDR3 in DNA: TGCGCCAGCAGCCAAGCAATGATTCAAGGGAATTCACCCCTCCACTTT. Translating it yields CASSQAMIQGNSPLHF.

This clone was recorded once. The V and J genes are TRBV5-1 and TRBJ2-3; D not resolved. The V gene's germline CDR1 is SGHRS and CDR2 YFSETQ. This CDR3 is built from 13 residues. Trimming removed 4 bases at V and 15 bases at J, with 21 bases between. Here the CDR3 reads CASSDPLITIGYF. For the CDR3, the DNA is TGCGCCAGCAGCGACCCTTTAATAACTATCGGATATTTT.

The DNA for the CDR3 is TGTGCCAGCAGTCCCGGGACATTCGGGGGCTACACCTTC. Amino acid sequence: CASSPGTFGGYTF. The genes are TRBV28 and TRBJ1-2; perhaps TRBD1 as D (6 bases). V was clipped by 5 bases and J by 8 bases, with 15 bases between them. CDR1 is MDHEN and CDR2 is SYDVKM in the germline V gene. This CDR3 has 13 amino acids.

CDR3 in DNA: TGTGCCAGCAGCTTGGGTCCCGAGGCTGAGCAGTTCTTC. This codes for CASSLGPEAEQFF. This chain links TRBV11-2 with TRBJ2-1; no definite D call. Trimming cost V 3 bases and J 9 bases, with 12 bases left between them. Germline V gene data show CDR1 as SGHAT and CDR2 as FQNNGV. The CDR3 has 13 amino acids.

The V and J genes are TRBV27 and TRBJ1-1, with a tentative D call TRBD1 (5 bases). CDR1 is MNHEY, CDR2 SMNVEV, per germline (reference sequence). The V end lost 2 bases, the J end lost 5 bases, and 9 bases lay between the germline ends. CDR3 size: 13 residues. The CDR3 region has the DNA TGTGCCAGCAGTTTAATTAGGGGTACTGAAGCTTTCTTT. Translation gives CASSLIRGTEAFF.

CDR3 nucleotide sequence: TGTGCCAGCAGCGTAGAAGCGGGAGGGCCCGACGAGCAGTACTTC. Translating it yields CASSVEAGGPDEQYF. The rearrangement joins TRBV9 to TRBJ2-7; 10 bases agree with TRBD2. V was clipped by 0 bases and J by 5 bases; unmatched bases: 5. The germline CDR1 and CDR2 sequences are SGDLS and YYNGEE. The CDR3 runs 15 residues.

The chain couples TRBV6-4 to TRBJ2-3; 7 bases are shared with TRBD1. CDR1 and CDR2 (germline): MRHNA, SNTAGT. The CDR3 contains 16 residues. V shed 4 bases, J shed 0 bases, and the junction held 7 bases outside the gene matches. CDR3 nucleotides: TGTGCCAGCAGTGCCCGACAGACAGGGAGCACAGATACGCAGTATTTT. Its protein is CASSARQTGSTDTQYF.

J is TRBJ1-2 and V is TRBV6-1; D is unresolved. V lost 3 bases and J lost 4, with 15 bases in between. The germline gives CDR1 MNHNS, CDR2 SASEGT. This CDR3 spans 15 amino acids. CDR3 region: CASSERTGVFYGYTF. CDR3 bases: TGTGCCAGCAGTGAGAGGACCGGTGTGTTCTATGGCTACACCTTC.

The V and J genes are TRBV5-1 and TRBJ2-2, with 8 bases that match TRBD1. Looked up from germline, CDR1 is SGHRS and CDR2 is YFSETQ. This CDR3 region has 14 residues. With V trimmed by 2 bases and J by 4 bases, 1 base remained unmatched. The CDR3 DNA reads TGCGCCAGCAGCTTCGACAGGGGCACCGGGGAGCTGTTTTTT. This encodes CASSFDRGTGELFF.

This rearrangement joins TRBV5-1 to TRBJ1-1, with D possibly TRBD1 on 5 matching bases. Trimming shortened V by 3 bases and J by 3 bases, and 12 bases separated the two germline ends. Germline V gene sequence: CDR1 SGHRS, CDR2 YFSETQ. This CDR3 is 14 amino acids long. CDR3 sequence: CASSSWGVDTEAFF. For the CDR3, the DNA is TGCGCCAGCAGCTCCTGGGGGGTAGACACTGAAGCTTTCTTT.

CDR3 DNA sequence: TGCGCCAGCAGCTTGGAAGGGAAAATCTACGAGCAGTACTTC. This encodes CASSLEGKIYEQYF. V and J are TRBV5-1 and TRBJ2-7; D gene unclear. This CDR3 has 14 residues. With 0 bases removed from V and 3 bases from J, the gap between germline ends came to 10 bases. Germline CDR1 is SGHRS and CDR2 is YFSETQ.

The genes are TRBV27 and TRBJ2-7, with a tentative D call TRBD1 (6 bases). V was clipped by 10 bases and J by 2 bases, with 12 bases between them. Germline V lookup: CDR1 MNHEY, CDR2 SMNVEV (reference sequence). This CDR3 has 12 residues. The CDR3 loop is CATGDPAYEQYF. The CDR3 DNA reads as TGTGCCACAGGGGACCCAGCCTACGAGCAGTACTTC.

The rearrangement joins TRBV5-1 to TRBJ1-2, with D possibly being TRBD1 (5 bases). Trimming left V 2 bases short and J 6 bases short, with 17 bases between. This CDR3 has 15 amino acids. CDR1 and CDR2 from the germline V gene are SGHRS and YFSETQ. The CDR3 protein is CASSLPDSSLDGYTF. CDR3 DNA sequence: TGCGCCAGCAGCTTACCCGACAGTAGCTTGGATGGCTACACCTTC.

This chain joins TRBV5-1 and TRBJ2-3; tentative D call: TRBD1 (6 bases). CDR1 SGHRS and CDR2 YFSETQ come from the germline V gene. CDR3 length: 15 amino acids. V lost 0 bases, J lost 2 bases, and 10 bases lay in between. The DNA for the CDR3 is TGCGCCAGCAGCTTGGATGGACAGCACACAGATACGCAGTATTTT. Its protein is CASSLDGQHTDTQYF.

The chain combines TRBV14 with TRBJ1-1; D unresolved. Germline V CDR1 and CDR2: SGHDN, FVKESK. The CDR3 has 13 amino acids. Trimming removed 1 base at V and 1 base at J, with 4 bases between. The CDR3 DNA follows: TGTGCCAGCAGCCAAGCCTCGAACACTGAAGCTTTCTTT. Its translation: CASSQASNTEAFF.

The chain recombines TRBV24-1 with TRBJ1-1; D gene unclear. Germline values: CDR1 KGHDR, CDR2 SFDVKD. The V end was cut by 6 bases, the J end by 10 bases, with 11 bases between. This CDR3 region has 11 residues. CDR3 sequence: CATSTGSIAFF. The DNA of the CDR3 is TGTGCCACCAGTACCGGTTCGATAGCTTTCTTT.

The V and J genes are TRBV4-2 and TRBJ2-2, with 10 bases fitting TRBD1. The CDR3 is 16 amino acids. Looked up from germline, CDR1 is LGHNA and CDR2 is YNFKEQ. The junction had 7 bases not matched to a gene; V was cut back by 4 bases and J by 5 bases. For the CDR3, the DNA is TGTGCCAGCAGCCTTTTCCGGGACAGGGGAACCGGGGAGCTGTTTTTT. As protein: CASSLFRDRGTGELFF.

This clone was observed once. The chain is built from TRBV11-2 and TRBJ2-1; 8 positions match TRBD2. V shed 2 bases and J 14 bases; nucleotides not matched to a gene: 8. Germline CDR1 is SGHAT and CDR2 is FQNNGV. This CDR3 region has 13 residues. CDR3 coding DNA: TGTGCCAGCAGCTTAAACGGGCGGGGGGAAAAGTTCTTC. This gives the protein CASSLNGRGEKFF.

V usage is TRBV28 and J usage is TRBJ2-7; either TRBD1 or TRBD2 may supply D (5 bases each). Germline V lookup: CDR1 MDHEN, CDR2 SYDVKM. The CDR3 is 14 amino acids. V lost 2 bases and J lost 7, with 15 bases in between. CDR3 sequence (DNA): TGTGCCAGCAGTTTAACTGGGACGGTGGGGGAGCAGTACGTC. Translated, it gives CASSLTGTVGEQYV.

The chain carries TRBV27 and TRBJ2-3; 8 bases agree with TRBD2. The V segment lost 5 bases and the J segment 5 bases; nucleotides outside the gene matches: 15. Germline V gene sequence: CDR1 MNHEY, CDR2 SMNVEV (reference sequence). The CDR3 runs to 17 residues. CDR3 nucleotides: TGTGCCAGCAGTCCACAAATACCCGGACTAGCCCTAGATACGCAGTATTTT. Residues: CASSPQIPGLALDTQYF.

The chain links TRBV5-1 to TRBJ2-7; possible D gene TRBD1, 6 bases. Germline CDR1 reads SGHRS; CDR2 reads YFSETQ. Trimming took off 0 bases at V and 5 bases at J, with 12 bases between the two ends. The CDR3 contains 14 residues. CDR3 sequence: CASSLGTGSHEQYF. In DNA form, the CDR3 reads TGCGCCAGCAGCTTGGGAACAGGGTCCCACGAGCAGTACTTC.

V gene TRBV20-1 combines with J gene TRBJ1-6; D remains unclear. V was trimmed by 6 bases and J by 9 bases, leaving 9 bases between them. There are 11 residues in the CDR3. Per germline, CDR1 DFQATT and CDR2 SNEGSKA (reference sequence). The CDR3 spells CSANDGSPLHF. CDR3 nucleotide sequence: TGCAGTGCCAATGACGGTTCACCCCTCCACTTT.

V gene TRBV5-1 combines with J gene TRBJ1-1; TRBD1 is a possible D gene (5 bases). Trimming removed 0 bases from V and 1 base from J, with 10 bases in between. CDR1 is SGHRS and CDR2 is YFSETQ in the germline V gene. The CDR3 covers 15 residues. Here the CDR3 reads CASSLASGKNTEAFF. The CDR3 nucleotides read TGCGCCAGCAGCTTGGCCTCAGGGAAGAACACTGAAGCTTTCTTT.

The chain has TRBV12-3 or TRBV12-4 and TRBJ2-3, with no clear D. This CDR3 is 12 amino acids long. Trimming pared 2 bases from V and 9 bases from J, leaving 9 bases between. CDR3 nucleotide sequence: TGTGCCAGCAGTTTAACGTTGGTCACGCAGTATTTT. Protein product: CASSLTLVTQYF.

The genes are TRBV12-5 and TRBJ1-2; 8 nucleotides match TRBD1. V lost 1 base and J lost 5; bases outside the gene matches: 3. CDR3 length: 14 residues. The germline CDR1 and CDR2 sequences are LGHNT and FRNRAP. The CDR3 sequence: CASGLGRGLYGYTF. The CDR3 DNA follows: TGTGCTAGTGGTTTGGGCAGGGGGCTTTATGGCTACACCTTC. Looking up the rest from reference TRBV12-5 and TRBJ1-2 gives the full variable domain: DARVTQTPRHKVTEMGQEVTMRCQPILGHNTVFWYRQTMMQGLELLAYFRNRAPLDDSGMPKDRFSAEMPDATLATLKIQPSEPRDSAVYFCASGLGRGLYGYTFGSGTRLTVV.